This T cell receptor (beta chain) is from a study of blood T cell repertoires in COVID-19. Across the whole study: Samples of COVID-19 (acute and convalescent) were obtained from the United States, Italy and Spain. Sources were T cells, B-cell-depleted T cells, or PBMCs; the material itself was cDNA or gDNA.

The CDR3 is 15 amino acids. Germline V gives CDR1 SGHRS, CDR2 YFSETQ. V was pared by 4 bases and J by 10 bases, with 8 bases of the junction left unmatched. Original data processing: Counts of nucleated cells, estimated from reference gene primer amplification, were obtained. Only in-frame clones appear in the TCRdb table, and some are missing; sequencing was by immunoSEQ multiplex PCR. For V, J and clone size, that table is used; D and trimming come from the DNA. Among tens of thousands of clones listed, approximately 80% were seen once. Specimen: peripheral blood. The rearrangement joins TRBV5-1 to TRBJ1-6; TRBD1 matches 10 bases. The sequence came from a man aged 70-80 years with acute or convalescent COVID-19. In DNA form, the CDR3 reads TGCGCCAGCAGCAAACCCGGGACAGGGGACTCACCCCTCCACTTT. Translated: CASSKPGTGDSPLHF.